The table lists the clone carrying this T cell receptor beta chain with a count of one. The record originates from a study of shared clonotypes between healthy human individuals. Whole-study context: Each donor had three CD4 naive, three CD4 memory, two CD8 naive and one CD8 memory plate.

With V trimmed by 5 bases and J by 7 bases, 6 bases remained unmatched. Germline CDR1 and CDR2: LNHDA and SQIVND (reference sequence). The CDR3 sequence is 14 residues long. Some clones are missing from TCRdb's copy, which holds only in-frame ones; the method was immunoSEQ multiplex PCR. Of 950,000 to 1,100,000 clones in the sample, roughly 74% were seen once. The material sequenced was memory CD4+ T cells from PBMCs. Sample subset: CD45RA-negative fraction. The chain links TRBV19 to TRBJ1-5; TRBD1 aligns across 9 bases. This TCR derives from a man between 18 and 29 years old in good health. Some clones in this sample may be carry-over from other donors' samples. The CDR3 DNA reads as TGTGCCAGTAGTCTGGACAGGGGTAACCAGCCCCAGCATTTT. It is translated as CASSLDRGNQPQHF.